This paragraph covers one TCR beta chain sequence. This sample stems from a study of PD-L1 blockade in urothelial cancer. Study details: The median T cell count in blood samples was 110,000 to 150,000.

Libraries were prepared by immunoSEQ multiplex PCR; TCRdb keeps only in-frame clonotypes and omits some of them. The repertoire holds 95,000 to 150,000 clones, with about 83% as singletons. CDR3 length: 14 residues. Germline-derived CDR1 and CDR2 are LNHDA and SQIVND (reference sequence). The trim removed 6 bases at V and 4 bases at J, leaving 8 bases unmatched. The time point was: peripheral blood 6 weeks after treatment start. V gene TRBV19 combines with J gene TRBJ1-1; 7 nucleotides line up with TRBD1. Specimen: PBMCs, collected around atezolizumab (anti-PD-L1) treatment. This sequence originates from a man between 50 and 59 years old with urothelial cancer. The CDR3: CASRKTGTATEAFF. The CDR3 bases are TGTGCCAGTAGGAAAACCGGGACAGCCACTGAAGCTTTCTTT.